This entry lists 17 T cell receptor beta chains sequenced from one sample in a study of T cell repertoires in MIS-A myocarditis. Method: immunoSEQ multiplex PCR; TCRdb's copy keeps in-frame clones and lacks some. This sample yields approximately 5,500 clones, of which more than 65% are seen a single time; around 65% belongs to the top ten. The sequenced sample consisted of interventricular septum heart tissue obtained at autopsy. The receptors were gathered from a young man with fulminant myocarditis from multisystem inflammatory syndrome in adults (MIS-A) after COVID-19.

Worth noting for this clone: Because the CDR3's place on the DNA is in doubt, the DNA is left out and the CDR3 is given as listed by TCRdb. The V call is TRBV6-5, the J call TRBJ1-5; the table calls TRBD1, which could not be checked here. The length of the CDR3 is 15 amino acids, counting both ends. Germline CDR1 reads MNHEY; CDR2 reads SVGAGI. This CDR3 reads CASILGFQDYQPQHF.

This clone was counted between two and nine times. The chain recombines TRBV5-6 with TRBJ2-7; D gene uncertain. Germline V gene data show CDR1 as SGHDT and CDR2 as YYEEEE. The CDR3 runs 16 residues. Between the trimmed V and J ends, which lost 1 base and 6 bases, there was a span of 20 bases. The CDR3 DNA reads as TGTGCCAGCAGCTTGTTATTTAGGCAGGCAGGCGTCGAGCAGTACTTC. The encoded protein is CASSLLFRQAGVEQYF.

CDR3 amino acids: CASSLANYGYTF. CDR3 DNA: TGTGCCAGCAGCTTGGCTAACTATGGCTACACCTTC. This rearrangement joins TRBV5-6 to TRBJ1-2; D unresolved. With 0 bases removed from V and 0 bases from J, the gap between germline ends came to 0 bases. The CDR3 length is 12 residues. CDR1 and CDR2 (germline): SGHDT, YYEEEE.

The J gene is TRBJ1-2, the V gene TRBV28; no clear D gene. The CDR3 extends over 14 amino acids. Germline lookup yields CDR1 MDHEN and CDR2 SYDVKM. The ends were cut back, 10 bases at V and 8 bases at J, with 23 bases in the middle. The CDR3 nucleotides read TGTGCCATCCAGACCACGGGCCCCAACGCCGGCTACACCTTC. The encoded protein is CAIQTTGPNAGYTF.

The rearrangement uses TRBV29-1 and TRBJ1-2; D is uncertain. This CDR3 has 11 amino acids. Between the trimmed V and J ends, which lost 7 bases and 5 bases, there was a span of 11 bases. The germline V gene has CDR1 SQVTM and CDR2 ANQGSEA. The CDR3 DNA is TGCAGCGAAAGAGGGCTTTATGGCTACACCTTC. Protein sequence: CSERGLYGYTF.

The rearrangement links TRBV6-2 or TRBV6-3 to TRBJ2-7; 16 bases line up with TRBD2. Germline assignment: CDR1 MNHEY and CDR2 SVGEGT. There are 18 residues in the CDR3. With 6 bases clipped from V and 0 bases from J, the junction kept 8 bases outside the gene matches. CDR3 DNA: TGTGCCAGCAGCAAGGGACTAGCGGGAGGGCCAGCCTCCTACGAGCAGTACTTC. Translated, it gives CASSKGLAGGPASYEQYF.

The chain links TRBV27 to TRBJ2-7, with 7 bases aligning to TRBD1. After removal of 3 bases from V and 4 bases from J, the junction contained 18 bases not matched to a gene. The germline gives CDR1 MNHEY, CDR2 SMNVEV (reference sequence). The length of the CDR3 is 18 residues. CDR3 region: CASSFRGGQTKTAYEQYF. CDR3 nucleotide sequence: TGTGCCAGCAGTTTTAGAGGGGGACAGACGAAGACCGCGTACGAGCAGTACTTC.

V and J are TRBV15 and TRBJ2-5; 7 bases align to TRBD2. From germline, CDR1 is LNHNV and CDR2 YYDKDF (reference sequence). This CDR3 has 14 amino acids. Trimming cost V 5 bases and J 2 bases; bases outside gene matches: 5. The CDR3 here is CATSGGGDQETQYF. In nucleotides, the CDR3 is TGTGCCACCAGCGGCGGGGGAGATCAAGAGACCCAGTACTTC. Using reference TRBV15 and TRBJ2-5 for the parts outside the CDR3, the full variable domain is DAMVIQNPRYQVTQFGKPVTLSCSQTLNHNVMYWYQQKSSQAPKLLFHYYDKDFNNEADTPDNFQSRRPNTSFCFLDIRSPGLGDTAMYLCATSGGGDQETQYFGPGTRLLVL.

This rearrangement joins TRBV10-2 to TRBJ2-1, with 9 bases identical to TRBD2. CDR1 is WSHSY, CDR2 SAAADI, per germline. The CDR3 totals 15 residues. V shed 3 bases and J 4 bases; nucleotides not matched to a gene: 4. The CDR3 DNA reads TGCGCCAGCAGTGAAGGGCGGGGGGGATACAATGAGCAGTTCTTC. It is translated as CASSEGRGGYNEQFF.

The chain employs TRBV19 and TRBJ1-1; D is uncertain. The germline V gene has CDR1 LNHDA and CDR2 SQIVND (reference sequence). The CDR3 contains 15 residues. V lost 0 bases and J 5 bases, leaving 13 bases between the germline ends. The CDR3, as DNA: TGTGCCAGTAGTATAGATTTATCGGGGTATACTGAAGCTTTCTTT. This sequence encodes CASSIDLSGYTEAFF.

V is TRBV29-1 and J is TRBJ1-3; possible D gene TRBD1, 5 bases. CDR1 and CDR2 (germline): SQVTM, ANQGSEA. Trimming stripped 5 bases from V and 0 bases from J, with 8 bases between. The CDR3 contains 13 residues. DNA for the CDR3: TGCAGCGTTATGACAGACTCTGGAAACACCATATATTTT. Translation: CSVMTDSGNTIYF.

The chain has TRBV19 and TRBJ2-7, with D perhaps TRBD2 (5 bases). Germline V lookup: CDR1 LNHDA, CDR2 SQIVND (reference sequence). This CDR3 is built from 15 residues. Trimming cost V 5 bases and J 7 bases, with 21 bases left between them. CDR3 region: CASSPSPNLGEEQYF. Written as DNA, the CDR3 is TGTGCCAGTAGTCCTAGCCCCAACCTCGGGGAGGAGCAGTACTTC.

This rearrangement joins TRBV28 to TRBJ1-2; 9 bases agree with TRBD1. After removal of 1 base from V and 5 bases from J, the junction contained 11 bases not matched to a gene. Germline loops: CDR1 MDHEN, CDR2 SYDVKM. The CDR3 runs 17 residues. CDR3 sequence (DNA): TGTGCCAGCAGTTTATTTGGTGGTGGGGGACAGGGATATGGCTACACCTTC. Its translation: CASSLFGGGGQGYGYTF.

The chain joins TRBV13 to TRBJ1-2; 7 positions agree with TRBD1. The CDR3 spans 14 residues. Germline V lookup: CDR1 PRHDT, CDR2 FYEKMQ (reference sequence). The J segment lost 6 bases and the V segment lost 6 bases, leaving 10 bases of the junction unmatched. The CDR3 protein is CASREGAYRDGYTF. CDR3 coding DNA: TGTGCCAGCAGAGAGGGGGCTTACAGGGATGGCTACACCTTC.

Here the CDR3 reads CASSRQTYSPLHF. CDR3 nucleotides: TGTGCCAGCAGCCGACAGACGTATTCACCCCTCCACTTT. The chain links TRBV14 to TRBJ1-6; perhaps TRBD1 as D (5 bases). V was trimmed by 4 bases and J by 8 bases, leaving 9 bases between them. In germline, CDR1 is SGHDN, CDR2 FVKESK. The CDR3 covers 13 residues.

The chain combines TRBV4-1 with TRBJ2-5, with D tentatively TRBD2 (5 bases). Germline V CDR1 and CDR2: MGHRA, YSYEKL. Trimming pared 1 base from V and 2 bases from J, leaving 11 bases between. CDR3 length equals 15 residues. The CDR3 loop reads CASSQVGSGQETQYF. CDR3 bases: TGCGCCAGCAGCCAAGTTGGCAGCGGACAAGAGACCCAGTACTTC.

The chain carries TRBV5-1 and TRBJ1-5; D gene uncertain. V was clipped by 0 bases and J by 5 bases, with 6 bases between them. The CDR3 is 13 residues long. CDR1 and CDR2 (germline): SGHRS, YFSETQ. DNA for the CDR3: TGCGCCAGCAGCTTGGAAATAGATCAGCCCCAGCATTTT. Its translation: CASSLEIDQPQHF.